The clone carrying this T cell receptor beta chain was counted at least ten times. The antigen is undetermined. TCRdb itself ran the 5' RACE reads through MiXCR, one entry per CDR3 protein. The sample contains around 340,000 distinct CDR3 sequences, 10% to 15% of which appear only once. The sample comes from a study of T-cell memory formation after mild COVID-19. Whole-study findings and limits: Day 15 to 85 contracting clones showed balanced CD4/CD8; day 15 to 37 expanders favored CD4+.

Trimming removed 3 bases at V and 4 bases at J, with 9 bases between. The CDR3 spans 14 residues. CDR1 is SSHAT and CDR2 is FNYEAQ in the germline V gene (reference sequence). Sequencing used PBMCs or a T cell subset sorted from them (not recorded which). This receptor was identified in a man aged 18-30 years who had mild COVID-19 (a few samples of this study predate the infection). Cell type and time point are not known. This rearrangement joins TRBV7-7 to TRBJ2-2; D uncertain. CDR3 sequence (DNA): TGTGCCAGCAGCTTTGGGGTTACCACCGGGGAGCTGTTTTTT. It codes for CASSFGVTTGELFF. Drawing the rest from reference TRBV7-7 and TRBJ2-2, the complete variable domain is GAGVSQSPRYKVTKRGQDVTLRCDPISSHATLYWYQQALGQGPEFLTYFNYEAQPDKSGLPSDRFSAERPEGSISTLTIQRTEQRDSAMYRCASSFGVTTGELFFGEGSRLTVL.